This T cell receptor beta chain came from a study of T-cell reconstitution after alpha-beta-depleted transplantation in children. Germline-derived CDR1 and CDR2 are SGHDN and FVKESK. There are 14 residues in the CDR3. Trimming took 4 bases from V and 5 from J, leaving 12 bases between them. Study results and limitations: Reportedly, alpha-beta T cells present about two months post-transplant originated from several hundred expanded clones of graft origin. Newly produced T cells mostly provided counts and TCRbeta diversity after one year, as hyperexpanded clones declined.

Preparing the TCRbeta library involved the use of unique molecular identifiers. TCRdb recomputed calls from the PCR reads with MiXCR, one row per CDR3 protein. Of some 200,000 distinct CDR3 sequences in the sample, 9.5% to 13% were seen once. As for this clonotype: The antigen remains undetermined.

The sequence came from a child in the first two years of life with acute myeloid leukemia, due to receive a stem cell transplant. The chain links TRBV14 to TRBJ1-5; a possible D gene is TRBD1 (6 bases). The sequences come from PBMCs, collected before TCRalphabeta/CD19-depleted stem cell transplant. The CDR3 sequence: CASSPSGADQPQHF. For the CDR3, the DNA is TGTGCCAGCAGCCCCTCGGGGGCGGATCAGCCCCAGCATTTT.